The 17 T cell receptor beta chains below all came from one sample that was sequenced in a study of cytomegalovirus exposure and HLA in healthy donors listed by TCRdb under 2017. Receptors were amplified or captured by the immunoSEQ multiplex PCR assay. The multiplex PCR relied on a mix of 60 forward primers for TCR Vbeta segments and 13 reverse primers for TCR Jbeta segments. TCRdb re-hosts the immuneACCESS table, in-frame sequences only. Its copies lack some clones; in the studies checked, an unresolved V gene accounts for under half of them, and the cause for the rest is not known. For this sample the table gives about 170,000 clones, of which about four fifths were detected only once. Over 4.5% of the sample comes from the top ten. The source material was PBMCs. Receptors were obtained from a woman aged 18 to 35 in good health and CMV-seropositive.

This clone was detected only a few times. The chain uses TRBV21-1 and TRBJ2-4; the D call TRBD2 from the table was never checked on the DNA. TRBV21-1 is annotated as a pseudogene. This CDR3 region has 11 residues. The CDR3 region is CATSFKNIQYF. The DNA of the CDR3 is TGTGCCACGAGTTTCAAAAACATTCAGTACTTC.

This clone showed up just a few times. J is TRBJ2-1 and V is TRBV28, with TRBD1 identical over 8 bases. CDR1 and CDR2 from the germline V gene are MDHEN and SYDVKM. The CDR3 runs 15 residues. The V and J ends lost 3 bases and 5 bases, in that order; junction bases with no gene match: 6. CDR3 residues: CASSFPGQGDNEQFF. The CDR3 nucleotides read TGTGCCAGCAGTTTCCCCGGACAGGGTGACAATGAGCAGTTCTTC.

This chain connects TRBV5-4 to TRBJ2-2, with D perhaps matching TRBD1 (5 bases). The CDR3 runs to 15 residues. Germline V gene lookup returns CDR1 SGHNT and CDR2 YYREEE (reference sequence). V shed 4 bases and J shed 0 bases, with 10 bases lying between them. This CDR3 is CASSRQFANTGELFF. CDR3 DNA sequence: TGTGCCAGCAGCCGACAGTTCGCGAACACCGGGGAGCTGTTTTTT.

J is TRBJ2-5 and V is TRBV2; possibly TRBD1 for D (6 bases). The last part of the DNA fits TRBJ2-7 better; the J call may be wrong. Germline V gene sequence: CDR1 SNHLY, CDR2 FYNNEI. The CDR3 has 14 amino acids. CDR3 residues: CASRYRDTSYEQYF. The CDR3 DNA sequence: TGTGCCAGCAGATACCGGGACACCTCCTACGAGCAGTACTTC.

The CDR3, as DNA: TGTGCCAGCAGCCGTATGGGGACTAGCTACAATGAGCAGTTCTTC. As protein: CASSRMGTSYNEQFF. The gene calls are TRBV11-3 and TRBJ2-1; 8 nucleotides line up with TRBD2. Trimming removed 5 bases from V and 3 bases from J; junction bases left unmatched: 6. Germline V gene data show CDR1 as SGHNT and CDR2 as YENEEA. CDR3 length: 15 residues.

The chain carries TRBV14 and TRBJ1-5; D might be TRBD1 (5 bases). This CDR3 has 18 residues. Germline V gene sequence: CDR1 SGHDN, CDR2 FVKESK. With 5 bases removed from V and 5 bases from J, the gap between germline ends came to 25 bases. In nucleotides, the CDR3 is TGTGCCAGCAGCGAAGGGCGGATTGGCAGGGTAGAAGATCAGCCCCAGCATTTT. Translated, it gives CASSEGRIGRVEDQPQHF. The full variable domain, with the rest looked up from reference TRBV14 and TRBJ1-5, is EAGVTQFPSHSVIEKGQTVTLRCDPISGHDNLYWYRRVMGKEIKFLLHFVKESKQDESGMPNNRFLAERTGGTYSTLKVQPAELEDSGVYFCASSEGRIGRVEDQPQHFGDGTRLSIL.

The V call is TRBV6-1, the J call TRBJ1-2, with 12 bases aligning to TRBD1. The CDR3 runs to 15 residues. Germline CDR1 MNHNS, CDR2 SASEGT. V trimming: 8 bases; J trimming: 3 bases; junction bases outside the gene matches: 7. CDR3 bases: TGTGCCAGCCGGGGGACAGGGGGCGCCGACTATGGCTACACCTTC. Its translation: CASRGTGGADYGYTF.

This clone was seen only a few times. This chain uses TRBV7-2 with TRBJ1-3; 7 nucleotides agree with TRBD1. Germline V gene sequence: CDR1 SGHTA, CDR2 FQGNSA. The ends lost 5 bases at V and 0 bases at J; junction bases unmatched: 4. The CDR3 consists of 15 residues. The CDR3 DNA sequence: TGTGCCAGCAGCCTACAGGGGTACTCTGGAAACACCATATATTTT. Its translation: CASSLQGYSGNTIYF.

This clone was seen more than once but under ten times. The chain is built from TRBV5-1 and TRBJ2-2; D may be TRBD1 (5 bases). The V end was cut by 0 bases, the J end by 5 bases, with 11 bases between. Germline V gene sequence: CDR1 SGHRS, CDR2 YFSETQ. The length of the CDR3 is 15 residues. CDR3 region: CASSLGTQGTGELFF. The CDR3 DNA reads as TGCGCCAGCAGCTTGGGGACGCAGGGAACCGGGGAGCTGTTTTTT.

V gene TRBV28 combines with J gene TRBJ1-2; 10 positions match TRBD1. This CDR3 is built from 15 residues. Germline loops: CDR1 MDHEN, CDR2 SYDVKM. Trimming at V came to 4 bases and at J to 7 bases, leaving 9 bases not matched to a gene. The CDR3 bases are TGTGCCAGCAGTTCTCCGGGACAGGGGAGAGGTGGCTACACCTTC. Its protein product is CASSSPGQGRGGYTF.

The V and J genes are TRBV15 and TRBJ2-1; D is possibly TRBD2 (5 bases). The V end lost 0 bases, the J end lost 10 bases, and 10 bases lay between the germline ends. The CDR3 has 13 amino acids. Germline CDR1 and CDR2: LNHNV and YYDKDF (reference sequence). CDR3 sequence reads: CATSREMEDEQFF. As DNA, the CDR3 is TGTGCCACCAGCAGAGAAATGGAGGACGAGCAGTTCTTC.

The chain recombines TRBV19 with TRBJ1-5; 9 positions agree with TRBD1. Germline V gene data show CDR1 as LNHDA and CDR2 as SQIVND (reference sequence). This CDR3 is built from 14 residues. Trimming at V came to 8 bases and at J to 6 bases, leaving 8 bases not matched to a gene. CDR3 nucleotide sequence: TGTGCCAGTTGGACAGGGGTCGGGGGTCAGCCCCAGCATTTT. Amino acid sequence: CASWTGVGGQPQHF.

The chain uses TRBV6-5 and TRBJ2-1, with D perhaps matching TRBD1 (6 bases). Per the germline V gene, CDR1 is MNHEY and CDR2 is SVGAGI. The CDR3 sequence is 15 residues long. V lost 2 bases and J lost 3, with 11 bases in between. CDR3 sequence: CASSYGQGLYNEQFF. CDR3 bases: TGTGCCAGCAGTTACGGGCAGGGGCTCTACAATGAGCAGTTCTTC.

The chain combines TRBV5-1 with TRBJ2-7; 7 bases line up with TRBD1. V was pared by 4 bases and J by 5 bases, with 9 bases of the junction left unmatched. The CDR3 sequence is 14 residues long. Germline lookup yields CDR1 SGHRS and CDR2 YFSETQ. The CDR3 protein is CASSPGTALHEQYF. In nucleotides, the CDR3 is TGCGCCAGCAGCCCGGGGACAGCTTTACACGAGCAGTACTTC.

The V gene is TRBV2, the J gene TRBJ1-6; no clear D. The V gene's germline CDR1 is SNHLY and CDR2 FYNNEI. V lost 6 bases and J lost 0, with 9 bases in between. The CDR3 has 15 residues. CDR3 residues: CASRDLSSYNSPLHF. The CDR3 DNA reads as TGTGCCAGCAGGGACTTAAGCTCCTATAATTCACCCCTCCACTTT. Combining the CDR3 with reference TRBV2 and TRBJ1-6 gives the whole variable domain EPEVTQTPSHQVTQMGQEVILRCVPISNHLYFYWYRQILGQKVEFLVSFYNNEISEKSEIFDDQFSVERPDGSNFTLKIRSTKLEDSAMYFCASRDLSSYNSPLHFGNGTRLTVT.

This chain links TRBV4-3 with TRBJ2-3; D remains ambiguous. This CDR3 spans 15 amino acids. V was clipped by 1 base and J by 1 base, with 9 bases between them. Germline-derived CDR1 and CDR2 are LGHNA and YSLEER. The CDR3 region has the DNA TGCGCCAGCAGCCAAGTTGTAGGAGGCACAGATACGCAGTATTTT. Translated: CASSQVVGGTDTQYF.

The V call is TRBV29-1, the J call TRBJ2-3, with D perhaps matching TRBD2 (6 bases). V lost 7 bases to trimming and J lost 4 bases, with 15 bases between them. CDR3 length: 13 amino acids. The V gene's germline CDR1 is SQVTM and CDR2 ANQGSEA. The CDR3 protein is CSAPRPGADTQYF. The CDR3 DNA is TGCAGCGCACCACGCCCGGGGGCAGATACGCAGTATTTT.